A selection of T cell receptor beta chains follows, all from one sample in a study of T-cell reconstitution after alpha-beta-depleted transplantation in children. TCRdb analysed the PCR reads with MiXCR anew, one entry per CDR3 protein. The repertoire holds approximately 230,000 distinct CDR3 sequences, with roughly a quarter as singletons. The sample consisted of PBMCs, mostly from graft donor cells, taken 360 days after TCRalphabeta/CD19-depleted stem cell transplant. The receptors derive from a female patient between 2 and 15 years old who had a stem cell transplant for congenital amegakaryocytic thrombocytopenia, so the T cells may come from the graft donor. CDR3s include the opening cysteine and the closing phenylalanine or tryptophan. Fields, in order: D gene, clone size, J gene, V gene, CDR3 protein, CDR3 DNA. The D gene is left open where the match is weak. The size field is filled for only some rows; it gives once, few, many or a size class.

D gene: -
clone size: few
J gene: TRBJ2-5
V gene: TRBV20-1
CDR3 protein: CSASIILPSRETQYF
CDR3 DNA: TGCAGTGCTAGTATCATACTCCCGTCCCGGGAGACCCAGTACTTC

D gene: TRBD2
clone size: -
J gene: TRBJ2-1
V gene: TRBV4-3
CDR3 protein: CASSQVAGAPYNEQFF
CDR3 DNA: TGCGCCAGCAGCCAAGTGGCGGGAGCTCCCTACAATGAGCAGTTCTTC

D gene: TRBD2
clone size: few
J gene: TRBJ2-1
V gene: TRBV7-7
CDR3 protein: CASSLGPGLAAINEQFF
CDR3 DNA: TGTGCCAGCAGCCTAGGCCCGGGACTAGCGGCCATCAATGAGCAGTTCTTC

D gene: TRBD2
clone size: -
J gene: TRBJ2-7
V gene: TRBV12-3/TRBV12-4
CDR3 protein: CASSLSAGGIYEQYF
CDR3 DNA: TGTGCCAGCAGTTTGTCAGCGGGGGGGATCTACGAGCAGTACTTC

D gene: -
clone size: -
J gene: TRBJ2-7
V gene: TRBV24-1
CDR3 protein: CATSRDATYEQYF
CDR3 DNA: TGTGCCACCAGCCGGGACGCCACCTACGAGCAGTACTTC

D gene: -
clone size: few
J gene: TRBJ2-3
V gene: TRBV5-8
CDR3 protein: CASSLPLGELTDTQYF
CDR3 DNA: TGTGCCAGCAGCCTTCCCCTGGGAGAACTCACAGATACGCAGTATTTT

D gene: TRBD1
clone size: -
J gene: TRBJ1-2
V gene: TRBV29-1
CDR3 protein: CSVEVIQGGGYTF
CDR3 DNA: TGCAGCGTTGAAGTTATACAGGGGGGCGGCTACACCTTC

D gene: TRBD1
clone size: few
J gene: TRBJ2-1
V gene: TRBV4-2
CDR3 protein: CASSRQGRGNYNEQFF
CDR3 DNA: TGTGCCAGCAGCCGACAGGGCCGTGGCAACTACAATGAGCAGTTCTTC

D gene: -
clone size: -
J gene: TRBJ2-5
V gene: TRBV5-1
CDR3 protein: CASTSGETQYF
CDR3 DNA: TGCGCCAGCACCTCGGGGGAGACCCAGTACTTC

D gene: -
clone size: -
J gene: TRBJ2-7
V gene: TRBV28
CDR3 protein: CASSEGGGWEQYF
CDR3 DNA: TGTGCCAGCAGCGAAGGAGGGGGGTGGGAGCAGTACTTC

D gene: -
clone size: -
J gene: TRBJ1-1
V gene: TRBV4-1
CDR3 protein: CASSQELKRVNGGF
CDR3 DNA: TGCGCCAGCAGCCAAGAATTGAAGCGTGTAAACGGAGGGTTT

D gene: -
clone size: -
J gene: TRBJ2-3
V gene: TRBV15
CDR3 protein: CATSRNPGTDTQYF
CDR3 DNA: TGTGCCACCAGCAGAAACCCTGGAACAGATACGCAGTATTTT

D gene: -
clone size: few
J gene: TRBJ2-7
V gene: TRBV3-1
CDR3 protein: CASSQGVFSTYEQYF
CDR3 DNA: TGTGCCAGCAGCCAAGGGGTTTTTTCTACCTACGAGCAGTACTTC

D gene: TRBD2
clone size: -
J gene: TRBJ2-1
V gene: TRBV9
CDR3 protein: CATGRGGNNEQFF
CDR3 DNA: TGTGCCACCGGACGGGGGGGAAACAATGAGCAGTTCTTC

D gene: -
clone size: few
J gene: TRBJ2-4
V gene: TRBV12-3/TRBV12-4
CDR3 protein: CASARLLAKNIQYF
CDR3 DNA: TGTGCCAGCGCTAGGCTATTAGCCAAAAACATTCAGTACTTC

D gene: -
clone size: few
J gene: TRBJ1-1
V gene: TRBV25-1
CDR3 protein: CASSEYRNTEAFF
CDR3 DNA: TGTGCCAGCAGTGAATATAGAAACACTGAAGCTTTCTTT

D gene: TRBD1
clone size: -
J gene: TRBJ2-7
V gene: TRBV2
CDR3 protein: CASKGQGQFYEQYF
CDR3 DNA: TGTGCCAGCAAAGGACAGGGACAATTTTACGAGCAGTACTTC

D gene: TRBD1
clone size: few
J gene: TRBJ2-3
V gene: TRBV11-2
CDR3 protein: CASSFPRGRAVRTDTQYF
CDR3 DNA: TGTGCCAGCAGCTTTCCCAGGGGGCGCGCAGTTCGAACAGATACGCAGTATTTT

D gene: TRBD2
clone size: -
J gene: TRBJ2-7
V gene: TRBV28
CDR3 protein: CASRAGGTAYEQYF
CDR3 DNA: TGTGCCAGCAGGGCGGGAGGGACCGCCTACGAGCAGTACTTC

D gene: -
clone size: many
J gene: TRBJ2-5
V gene: TRBV24-1
CDR3 protein: CATSDLGGGQETQYF
CDR3 DNA: TGTGCCACCAGTGATTTAGGAGGGGGACAAGAGACCCAGTACTTC

D gene: -
clone size: few
J gene: TRBJ2-1
V gene: TRBV12-3/TRBV12-4
CDR3 protein: CASPNNEQFF
CDR3 DNA: TGTGCCAGCCCAAACAATGAGCAGTTCTTC

D gene: -
clone size: few
J gene: TRBJ1-1
V gene: TRBV5-1
CDR3 protein: CASSQPGHNTEAFF
CDR3 DNA: TGCGCCAGCAGCCAACCGGGACACAACACTGAAGCTTTCTTT

D gene: TRBD1
clone size: many
J gene: TRBJ2-7
V gene: TRBV4-1
CDR3 protein: CASSVNRGYYEQYF
CDR3 DNA: TGCGCCAGCAGCGTTAACAGGGGCTACTACGAGCAGTACTTC

D gene: -
clone size: -
J gene: TRBJ2-7
V gene: TRBV12-3/TRBV12-4
CDR3 protein: CASPPDRPIFCSYEQYF
CDR3 DNA: TGTGCCAGTCCTCCTGACAGACCCATCTTTTGCTCCTACGAGCAGTACTTC

D gene: TRBD2
clone size: few
J gene: TRBJ2-1
V gene: TRBV11-2
CDR3 protein: CASSLEVGLAGAYNEQFF
CDR3 DNA: TGTGCCAGCAGCTTAGAGGTGGGACTAGCGGGGGCCTACAATGAGCAGTTCTTC

D gene: -
clone size: few
J gene: TRBJ2-1
V gene: TRBV20-1
CDR3 protein: CSARAKSHEQFF
CDR3 DNA: TGCAGTGCTAGAGCCAAATCCCATGAGCAGTTCTTC

D gene: -
clone size: many
J gene: TRBJ1-5
V gene: TRBV5-1
CDR3 protein: CASSLVGGSQPQHF
CDR3 DNA: TGCGCCAGCAGCTTGGTCGGGGGATCTCAGCCCCAGCATTTT

D gene: -
clone size: -
J gene: TRBJ2-7
V gene: TRBV4-3
CDR3 protein: CASSRGDSGYEQYF
CDR3 DNA: TGCGCCAGCAGCCGAGGGGATAGCGGCTACGAGCAGTACTTC

D gene: -
clone size: -
J gene: TRBJ2-5
V gene: TRBV24-1
CDR3 protein: CATSDLGQKETQYF
CDR3 DNA: TGTGCCACCAGTGATTTGGGACAGAAAGAGACCCAGTACTTC

D gene: -
clone size: -
J gene: TRBJ2-3
V gene: TRBV4-3
CDR3 protein: CASSREGGTQYF
CDR3 DNA: TGCGCCAGCAGCAGAGAGGGAGGAACGCAGTATTTT

D gene: TRBD1
clone size: -
J gene: TRBJ2-7
V gene: TRBV7-9
CDR3 protein: CASRSGTGGSYEQYF
CDR3 DNA: TGTGCCAGCAGATCGGGGACAGGGGGGTCCTACGAGCAGTACTTC

D gene: -
clone size: few
J gene: TRBJ1-6
V gene: TRBV27
CDR3 protein: CASSLSPFNSPLHF
CDR3 DNA: TGTGCCAGCAGTTTATCCCCTTTTAATTCACCCCTCCACTTT

D gene: -
clone size: few
J gene: TRBJ1-3
V gene: TRBV20-1
CDR3 protein: CSAPVDGRKWSGNTIYF
CDR3 DNA: TGCAGTGCCCCGGTGGACGGAAGGAAGTGGTCTGGAAACACCATATATTTT

D gene: TRBD2
clone size: -
J gene: TRBJ2-6
V gene: TRBV2
CDR3 protein: CAAGDHNSGANVLTF
CDR3 DNA: TGTGCTGCGGGGGACCATAACTCTGGGGCCAACGTCCTGACTTTC

D gene: -
clone size: few
J gene: TRBJ1-2
V gene: TRBV5-6
CDR3 protein: CASSGDTGLAYGYTF
CDR3 DNA: TGTGCCAGCAGCGGGGACACAGGGCTCGCCTATGGCTACACCTTC

D gene: -
clone size: few
J gene: TRBJ1-4
V gene: TRBV11-2
CDR3 protein: CASSLDYIGTTNEKLFF
CDR3 DNA: TGTGCCAGCAGCTTAGACTATATAGGGACAACTAATGAAAAACTGTTTTTT

D gene: TRBD2
clone size: -
J gene: TRBJ2-1
V gene: TRBV28
CDR3 protein: CASSFFPGLVPHNEQFF
CDR3 DNA: TGCGCCAGCAGTTTTTTCCCAGGACTAGTCCCTCACAATGAGCAGTTCTTC

D gene: TRBD2
clone size: many
J gene: TRBJ2-7
V gene: TRBV4-2
CDR3 protein: CASSQDPAGGDYEQYF
CDR3 DNA: TGTGCCAGCAGCCAAGATCCGGCGGGGGGGGACTACGAGCAGTACTTC

D gene: -
clone size: -
J gene: TRBJ2-7
V gene: TRBV19
CDR3 protein: CASSYSGTKSSYEQYF
CDR3 DNA: TGTGCCAGTAGTTATTCCGGGACCAAGAGCTCCTACGAGCAGTACTTC

D gene: -
clone size: -
J gene: TRBJ2-1
V gene: TRBV4-3
CDR3 protein: CASSQEARTIQFF
CDR3 DNA: TGCGCCAGCAGCCAAGAAGCGCGGACGATCCAGTTCTTC

D gene: -
clone size: few
J gene: TRBJ2-3
V gene: TRBV14
CDR3 protein: CASSPRQGRVQDTQYF
CDR3 DNA: TGTGCCAGCAGCCCCCGACAGGGGAGGGTCCAGGATACGCAGTATTTT

D gene: -
clone size: few
J gene: TRBJ1-5
V gene: TRBV12-3/TRBV12-4
CDR3 protein: CASSLGGRASNQPQHF
CDR3 DNA: TGTGCCAGCAGTTTAGGGGGCAGGGCTAGCAATCAGCCCCAGCATTTT

D gene: TRBD1
clone size: few
J gene: TRBJ2-1
V gene: TRBV5-1
CDR3 protein: CASSESPDREPYNEQFF
CDR3 DNA: TGCGCCAGCAGCGAGAGTCCTGACAGGGAGCCTTACAATGAGCAGTTCTTC

D gene: -
clone size: -
J gene: TRBJ1-5
V gene: TRBV4-1
CDR3 protein: CASSHGRGGQPQHF
CDR3 DNA: TGCGCCAGCAGCCATGGCAGGGGAGGTCAGCCCCAGCATTTT

D gene: TRBD2
clone size: -
J gene: TRBJ2-7
V gene: TRBV28
CDR3 protein: CASSFRASGNDEQYF
CDR3 DNA: TGTGCCAGCAGTTTTCGGGCTAGCGGGAACGACGAGCAGTACTTC